The 6 T cell receptor beta chains given below trace back to one sample, sequenced in a study of OX40 agonist ivuxolimab in advanced cancers. TCRdb's copy holds only in-frame clones and misses some; the assay was immunoSEQ multiplex PCR. Of 90,000 to 120,000 clones in the sample, 85% to 95% are singletons; the top ten hold 0.66%. This specimen was CD4+ or CD8+ T cells sorted from blood, taken in a trial of the OX40 agonist ivuxolimab. These receptors all stem from an adult with an advanced solid tumor such as melanoma, head and neck, liver or kidney cancer.

The J gene is TRBJ1-4, the V gene TRBV15; D perhaps matches TRBD1 (6 bases). CDR3 length equals 15 residues. Germline assignment: CDR1 LNHNV and CDR2 YYDKDF (reference sequence). The germline V and J ends were trimmed by 1 base and 7 bases, with 13 bases remaining between them. The CDR3 spells CATSRVGGPGEKLFF. CDR3 DNA sequence: TGTGCCACCAGCAGAGTTGGGGGGCCTGGTGAAAAACTGTTTTTT.

About this clone: The final CDR3 position lacks the conserved phenylalanine or tryptophan, pointing to a likely read error. This rearrangement joins TRBV2 to TRBJ1-2; 8 bases match TRBD1. V gave up 4 bases and J gave up 8 bases; unmatched junction bases: 3. Germline values: CDR1 SNHLY, CDR2 FYNNEI. CDR3 length: 12 residues. CDR3 nucleotides: TGTGCCAGCAGTGGGACAGGGAGGGGCTACACCCTC. Residues: CASSGTGRGYTL.

V is TRBV2 and J is TRBJ1-5; D is uncertain. V was shortened by 8 bases and J by 9 bases, with 17 bases between the two germline ends. The CDR3 runs 13 residues. CDR1 is SNHLY and CDR2 is FYNNEI in the germline V gene. CDR3 in DNA: TGTGCCAGCCGGAACGCAGAGTTAGGGCCCCAGCATTTT. It codes for CASRNAELGPQHF.

The rearrangement uses TRBV18 and TRBJ1-1; 8 nucleotides match TRBD1. This CDR3 has 13 amino acids. V shed 3 bases, J shed 7 bases, and the junction held 4 bases outside the gene matches. Germline V gives CDR1 KGHSH, CDR2 LQKENI. This CDR3 is CASSPRTGSEAFF. As DNA, the CDR3 is TGTGCCAGCTCACCGAGGACAGGGAGTGAAGCTTTCTTT.

The chain employs TRBV7-2 and TRBJ2-7; D possibly corresponds to TRBD2 (6 bases). Trimming shortened V by 0 bases and J by 0 bases, and 9 bases separated the two germline ends. This CDR3 spans 15 amino acids. Germline V gives CDR1 SGHTA, CDR2 FQGNSA. The CDR3, as DNA: TGTGCCAGCAGCTTAGCGGGGGGAAGCTCCTACGAGCAGTACTTC. It specifies CASSLAGGSSYEQYF.

The genes are TRBV6-6 and TRBJ2-7; 9 nucleotides agree with TRBD1. Germline CDR1 reads MNHNY; CDR2 reads SVGAGI (reference sequence). J lost 5 bases, V lost 6 bases, and 5 bases had no gene match. The CDR3 is made up of 13 amino acids. The CDR3 loop is CASRNRGLDEQYF. The CDR3 region has the DNA TGTGCCAGCAGAAACAGGGGGCTCGACGAGCAGTACTTC.